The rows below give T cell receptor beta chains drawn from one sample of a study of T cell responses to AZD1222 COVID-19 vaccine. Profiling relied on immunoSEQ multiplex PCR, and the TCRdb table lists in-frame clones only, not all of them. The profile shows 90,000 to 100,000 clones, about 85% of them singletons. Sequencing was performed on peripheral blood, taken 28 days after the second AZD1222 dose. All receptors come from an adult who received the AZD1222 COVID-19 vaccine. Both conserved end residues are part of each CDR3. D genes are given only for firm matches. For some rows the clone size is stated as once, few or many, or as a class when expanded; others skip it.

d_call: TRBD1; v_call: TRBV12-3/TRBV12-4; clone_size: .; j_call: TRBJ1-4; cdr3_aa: CASSPTGARELFF; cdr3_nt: TGTGCCAGCAGTCCAACAGGGGCTCGGGAACTGTTTTTT
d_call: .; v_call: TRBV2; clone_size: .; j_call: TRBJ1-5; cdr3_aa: CASSVQDNQPQHF; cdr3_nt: TGTGCCAGCAGTGTCCAGGATAATCAGCCCCAGCATTTT
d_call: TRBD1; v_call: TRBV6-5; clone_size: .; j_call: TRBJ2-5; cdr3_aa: CASSSPTGVETQYF; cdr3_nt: TGTGCCAGCAGCTCCCCGACAGGGGTGGAGACCCAGTACTTC
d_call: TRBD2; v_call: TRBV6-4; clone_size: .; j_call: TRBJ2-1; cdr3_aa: CASSDPGLAGRNEQFF; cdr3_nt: TGTGCCAGCAGTGACCCGGGACTAGCGGGAAGAAATGAGCAGTTCTTC
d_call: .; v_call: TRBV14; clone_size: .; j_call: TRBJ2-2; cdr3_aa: CASSQLGTSHTGELFF; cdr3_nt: TGTGCCAGCAGCCAATTAGGGACATCCCACACCGGGGAGCTGTTTTTT
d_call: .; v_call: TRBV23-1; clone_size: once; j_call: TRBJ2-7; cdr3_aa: CASRQGPTYEQYF; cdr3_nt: TGCGCCAGCAGACAGGGCCCAACCTACGAGCAGTACTTC
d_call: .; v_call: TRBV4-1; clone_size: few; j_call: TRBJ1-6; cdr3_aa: CATREASNSPLHF; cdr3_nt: TGCGCCACCAGGGAGGCTTCGAATTCACCCCTCCACTTT
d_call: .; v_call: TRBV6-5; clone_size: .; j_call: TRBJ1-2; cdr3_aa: CAVGRGVRYGYTF; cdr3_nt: TGTGCCGTGGGGAGGGGGGTTAGGTATGGCTACACCTTC
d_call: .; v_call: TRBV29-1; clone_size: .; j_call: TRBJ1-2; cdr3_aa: CSVERFDRDHTF; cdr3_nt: TGCAGCGTTGAAAGATTTGACCGGGATCACACCTTC
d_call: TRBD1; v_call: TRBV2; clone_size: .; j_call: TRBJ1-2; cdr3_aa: CASSGGQGSLNYGYTF; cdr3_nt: TGTGCCAGCAGTGGGGGACAGGGGTCGCTTAACTATGGCTACACCTTC
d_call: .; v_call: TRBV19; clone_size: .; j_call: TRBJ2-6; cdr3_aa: CASSTGSRGSGANVLTF; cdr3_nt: TGTGCCAGTAGTACTGGGAGTAGGGGCTCTGGGGCCAACGTCCTGACTTTC
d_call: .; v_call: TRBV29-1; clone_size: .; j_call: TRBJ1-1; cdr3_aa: CSVEDSQVTEAFF; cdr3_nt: TGCAGCGTTGAAGATAGCCAGGTCACTGAAGCTTTCTTT
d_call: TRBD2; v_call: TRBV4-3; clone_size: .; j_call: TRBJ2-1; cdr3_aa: CASSHGPPGLVSYEQFF; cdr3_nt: TGCGCCAGCAGCCACGGCCCACCGGGACTAGTCTCTTATGAGCAGTTCTTC
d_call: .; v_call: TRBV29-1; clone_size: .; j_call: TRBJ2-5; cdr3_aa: CSVGRQPQETQYF; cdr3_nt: TGCAGCGTCGGAAGACAGCCTCAAGAGACCCAGTACTTC
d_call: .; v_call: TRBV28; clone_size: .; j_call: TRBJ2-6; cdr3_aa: CASRIQGTGANVLTF; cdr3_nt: TGTGCCAGCAGAATACAGGGTACTGGGGCCAACGTCCTGACTTTC
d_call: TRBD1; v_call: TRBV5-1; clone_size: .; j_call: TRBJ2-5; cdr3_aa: CASNLGQGETQYF; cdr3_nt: TGCGCCAGCAACCTAGGACAGGGTGAGACCCAGTACTTC
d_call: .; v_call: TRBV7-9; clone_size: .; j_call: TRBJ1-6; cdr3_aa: CASSLDSWDSPLHF; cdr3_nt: TGTGCCAGCAGCTTAGATTCGTGGGACTCACCCCTCCACTTT
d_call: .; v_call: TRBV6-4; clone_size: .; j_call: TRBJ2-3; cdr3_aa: CASSASPSVDTQYF; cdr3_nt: TGTGCCAGCAGTGCGAGCCCTAGTGTGGATACGCAGTATTTT
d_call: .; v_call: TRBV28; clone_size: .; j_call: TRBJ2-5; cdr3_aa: CASSPAETQYF; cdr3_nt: TGTGCCAGCAGTCCCGCCGAGACCCAGTACTTC
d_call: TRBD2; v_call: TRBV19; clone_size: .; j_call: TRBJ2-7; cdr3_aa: CASSIAPGTSGSYEQYF; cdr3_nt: TGTGCCAGTAGTATCGCCCCCGGGACTAGCGGATCCTACGAGCAGTACTTC
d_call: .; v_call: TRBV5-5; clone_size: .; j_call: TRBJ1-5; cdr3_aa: CASSPGLDSLSNQPQHF; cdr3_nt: TGTGCCAGCAGCCCCGGCCTGGATTCACTTAGCAATCAGCCCCAGCATTTT
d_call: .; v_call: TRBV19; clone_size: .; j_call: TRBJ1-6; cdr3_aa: CASSIYPASDSPLHF; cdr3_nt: TGTGCCAGTAGTATATATCCAGCCAGTGATTCACCCCTCCACTTT
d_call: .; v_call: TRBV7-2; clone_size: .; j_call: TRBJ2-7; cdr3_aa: CASSLRGTYEQYF; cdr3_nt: TGTGCCAGCAGCTTACGGGGCACCTACGAGCAGTACTTC
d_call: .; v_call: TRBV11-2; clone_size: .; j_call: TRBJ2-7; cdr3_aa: CASSSLRHEQYF; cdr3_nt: TGTGCCAGCAGCTCCCTCCGCCACGAGCAGTACTTC
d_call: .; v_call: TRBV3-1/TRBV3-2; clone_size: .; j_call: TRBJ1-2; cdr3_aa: CASSQGAGATYGYTF; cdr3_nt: TGTGCCAGCAGCCAAGGGGCAGGAGCCACGTATGGCTACACCTTC
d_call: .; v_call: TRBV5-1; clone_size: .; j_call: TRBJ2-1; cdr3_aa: CASSPPLAINEQFF; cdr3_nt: TGCGCCAGCAGCCCCCCCCTAGCGATCAATGAGCAGTTCTTC
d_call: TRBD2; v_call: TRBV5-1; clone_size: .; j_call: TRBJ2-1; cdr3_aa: CASSLGLAFNEQFF; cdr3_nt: TGCGCCAGCAGCTTGGGACTAGCGTTCAATGAGCAGTTCTTC
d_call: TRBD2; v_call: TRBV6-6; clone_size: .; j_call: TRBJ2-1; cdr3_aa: CASSYLAGGSYNEQFF; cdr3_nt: TGTGCCAGCAGTTATTTAGCGGGAGGGAGCTACAATGAGCAGTTCTTC
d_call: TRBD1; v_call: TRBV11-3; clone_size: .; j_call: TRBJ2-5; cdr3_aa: CASSLAGTGEQETQYF; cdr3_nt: TGTGCCAGCAGCTTAGCCGGGACAGGGGAACAAGAGACCCAGTACTTC
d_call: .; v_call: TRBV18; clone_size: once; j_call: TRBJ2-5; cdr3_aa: CASSPGYQETQYF; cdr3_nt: TGTGCCAGCTCACCAGGCTACCAAGAGACCCAGTACTTC
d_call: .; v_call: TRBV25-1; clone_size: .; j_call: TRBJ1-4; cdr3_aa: CASTTQGSSNEKLFF; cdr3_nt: TGTGCCAGCACGACCCAGGGTAGTTCGAATGAAAAACTGTTTTTT
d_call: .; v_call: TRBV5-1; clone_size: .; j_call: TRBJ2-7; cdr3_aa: CASSTNNYEQYF; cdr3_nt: TGCGCCAGCAGCACGAACAACTACGAGCAGTACTTC
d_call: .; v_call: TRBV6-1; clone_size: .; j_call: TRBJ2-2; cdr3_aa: CASSEGVSTGELFF; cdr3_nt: TGTGCCAGCAGTGAGGGGGTCAGCACCGGGGAGCTGTTTTTT
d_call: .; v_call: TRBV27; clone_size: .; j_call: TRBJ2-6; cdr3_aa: CASSVLSGANVLTF; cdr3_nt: TGTGCCAGCAGTGTACTCTCTGGGGCCAACGTCCTGACTTTC
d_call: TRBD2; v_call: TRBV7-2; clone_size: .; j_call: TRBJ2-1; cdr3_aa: CASSLDRPGTSGNNEQFF; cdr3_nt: TGTGCCAGCAGCTTAGATCGCCCCGGGACTAGCGGGAACAATGAGCAGTTCTTC
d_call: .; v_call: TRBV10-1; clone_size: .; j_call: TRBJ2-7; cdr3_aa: CASSEGVPYEQYF; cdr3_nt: TGCGCCAGCAGTGAGGGGGTTCCCTACGAGCAGTACTTC
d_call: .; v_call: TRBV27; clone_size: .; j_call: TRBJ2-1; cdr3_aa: CASSLLGAPLGEQFF; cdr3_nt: TGTGCCAGCAGTTTACTGGGGGCACCCCTCGGTGAGCAGTTCTTC
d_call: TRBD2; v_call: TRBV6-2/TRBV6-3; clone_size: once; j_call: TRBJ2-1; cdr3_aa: CASSYPVGSSGGYNEQFF; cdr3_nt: TGTGCCAGCAGTTACCCGGTCGGGTCGAGCGGGGGGTACAATGAGCAGTTCTTC